A selection of T cell receptor beta chains follows, all from one sample in a study of persistence of HIV-infected CD4 T cells. No cognate antigen is known for these TCRs. TCRdb's copy holds only in-frame clones and misses some; the assay was immunoSEQ multiplex PCR. The profile shows roughly 34,000 clones, roughly 82% of them singletons. The sample in question was CD4+ T cells sorted from PBMCs after approximately 19-hour stimulation, obtained from a patient who received antiretroviral therapy. The receptor source for this set is an adult woman with HIV who was CMV-seropositive. Both conserved end residues are part of each CDR3. The order of the fields is J gene, clone size, V gene, D gene, CDR3 protein, CDR3 DNA. The D gene is left open where the match is weak. Size values are once, few and many counts, or a class for expanded clones, and some rows have none.

J gene: TRBJ1-2; clone size: .; V gene: TRBV5-1; D gene: TRBD1; CDR3 protein: CASSLAGTGRYGYTF; CDR3 DNA: TGCGCCAGCAGCTTGGCCGGGACAGGGAGATATGGCTACACCTTC
J gene: TRBJ2-1; clone size: .; V gene: TRBV7-9; D gene: TRBD2; CDR3 protein: CASSLLLVAGTTYNEQFF; CDR3 DNA: TGTGCCAGCAGCTTGTTACTAGTAGCGGGAACCACCTACAATGAGCAGTTCTTC
J gene: TRBJ2-7; clone size: .; V gene: TRBV2; D gene: .; CDR3 protein: CASSDQGGYEQYF; CDR3 DNA: TGTGCCAGCAGTGATCAGGGGGGCTACGAGCAGTACTTC
J gene: TRBJ1-5; clone size: few; V gene: TRBV10-3; D gene: .; CDR3 protein: CAISESRGETQPQHF; CDR3 DNA: TGTGCCATCAGTGAGTCGAGGGGTGAAACTCAGCCCCAGCATTTT
J gene: TRBJ1-2; clone size: .; V gene: TRBV28; D gene: .; CDR3 protein: CASSSIYGYTF; CDR3 DNA: TGTGCCAGCAGTTCAATCTATGGCTACACCTTC
J gene: TRBJ2-1; clone size: .; V gene: TRBV5-1; D gene: TRBD2; CDR3 protein: CASKRSYLAGNNEQFF; CDR3 DNA: TGCGCCAGCAAGCGATCATATCTAGCGGGTAACAATGAGCAGTTCTTC
J gene: TRBJ1-5; clone size: .; V gene: TRBV19; D gene: .; CDR3 protein: CATSFGYSNQPQHF; CDR3 DNA: TGTGCCACCTCGTTTGGGTATAGCAATCAGCCCCAGCATTTT
J gene: TRBJ2-1; clone size: once; V gene: TRBV7-2; D gene: TRBD2; CDR3 protein: CASSGLAGGGSYNEQFF; CDR3 DNA: TGTGCCAGCAGCGGACTGGCTGGCGGGGGGTCCTACAATGAGCAGTTCTTC
J gene: TRBJ1-2; clone size: .; V gene: TRBV9; D gene: TRBD1; CDR3 protein: CASSVRDSLEYGYTF; CDR3 DNA: TGTGCCAGCAGCGTCCGGGACAGCTTGGAGTATGGCTACACCTTC
J gene: TRBJ1-2; clone size: once; V gene: TRBV28; D gene: .; CDR3 protein: CASSSGTINYGYTF; CDR3 DNA: TGTGCCAGCAGTTCCGGGACGATTAACTATGGCTACACCTTC
J gene: TRBJ1-5; clone size: .; V gene: TRBV2; D gene: .; CDR3 protein: CASTALPNQPQHF; CDR3 DNA: TGTGCCAGCACGGCCCTCCCCAATCAGCCCCAGCATTTT
J gene: TRBJ2-5; clone size: .; V gene: TRBV6-6; D gene: .; CDR3 protein: CASSQGRSVSLAETQYF; CDR3 DNA: TGTGCCAGCAGTCAGGGGCGCAGCGTATCCCTAGCGGAGACCCAGTACTTC
J gene: TRBJ1-2; clone size: .; V gene: TRBV27; D gene: .; CDR3 protein: CASSLSKGLDGYTF; CDR3 DNA: TGTGCCAGCAGTTTATCGAAAGGTCTAGATGGCTACACCTTC
J gene: TRBJ2-2; clone size: .; V gene: TRBV5-1; D gene: TRBD2; CDR3 protein: CASSFLAGGNTGELFF; CDR3 DNA: TGCGCCAGCAGCTTCCTAGCGGGGGGTAACACCGGGGAGCTGTTTTTT
J gene: TRBJ2-1; clone size: .; V gene: TRBV2; D gene: TRBD2; CDR3 protein: CASRRLAGASANEQFF; CDR3 DNA: TGTGCCAGCAGAAGACTAGCGGGAGCTTCAGCCAATGAGCAGTTCTTC
J gene: TRBJ1-4; clone size: medium-sized; V gene: TRBV3-1/TRBV3-2; D gene: TRBD1; CDR3 protein: CASSPQGKTNEKLFF; CDR3 DNA: TGTGCCAGCAGCCCACAGGGGAAAACTAATGAAAAACTGTTTTTT
J gene: TRBJ2-3; clone size: .; V gene: TRBV20-1; D gene: .; CDR3 protein: CSTTSGDTQYF; CDR3 DNA: TGCAGTACGACTAGTGGGGATACGCAGTATTTT
J gene: TRBJ2-2; clone size: .; V gene: TRBV19; D gene: TRBD1; CDR3 protein: CASRRAGQGAYGGELFF; CDR3 DNA: TGTGCCAGTAGGCGAGCCGGACAGGGGGCTTATGGCGGGGAGCTGTTTTTT
J gene: TRBJ1-4; clone size: .; V gene: TRBV27; D gene: TRBD1; CDR3 protein: CASSLWTGEKLFF; CDR3 DNA: TGTGCCAGCAGTTTGTGGACAGGGGAAAAACTGTTTTTT
J gene: TRBJ1-2; clone size: few; V gene: TRBV19; D gene: .; CDR3 protein: CASSISNTDTLGTF; CDR3 DNA: TGTGCCAGTAGTATAAGTAATACGGATACTCTAGGCACCTTC
J gene: TRBJ2-3; clone size: .; V gene: TRBV24-1; D gene: .; CDR3 protein: CATRVSRESTQYF; CDR3 DNA: TGTGCCACCCGTGTTTCCAGGGAGAGTACGCAGTATTTT
J gene: TRBJ1-1; clone size: .; V gene: TRBV29-1; D gene: .; CDR3 protein: CSVSRPGTEAFF; CDR3 DNA: TGCAGCGTTTCCCGACCAGGCACTGAAGCTTTCTTT
J gene: TRBJ1-4; clone size: .; V gene: TRBV20-1; D gene: .; CDR3 protein: CSASHPVRPEKLFF; CDR3 DNA: TGCAGTGCTAGTCACCCGGTCCGTCCTGAAAAACTGTTTTTT
J gene: TRBJ2-1; clone size: .; V gene: TRBV5-1; D gene: .; CDR3 protein: CASSIGGGRSNEQFF; CDR3 DNA: TGCGCCAGCAGCATCGGAGGGGGTCGGAGCAATGAGCAGTTCTTC
J gene: TRBJ1-1; clone size: .; V gene: TRBV19; D gene: .; CDR3 protein: CASSTVQGNTEAFF; CDR3 DNA: TGTGCCAGTAGTACCGTCCAGGGGAACACTGAAGCTTTCTTT
J gene: TRBJ1-5; clone size: .; V gene: TRBV7-8; D gene: TRBD1; CDR3 protein: CASSWGQFNQPQHF; CDR3 DNA: TGTGCCAGCAGCTGGGGACAGTTCAATCAGCCCCAGCATTTT
J gene: TRBJ1-2; clone size: .; V gene: TRBV6-5; D gene: TRBD1; CDR3 protein: CASSLGTGTYGYTF; CDR3 DNA: TGTGCCAGCAGCCTAGGGACAGGCACCTATGGCTACACCTTC
J gene: TRBJ2-7; clone size: .; V gene: TRBV7-3; D gene: .; CDR3 protein: CASSPGALSSYEQYF; CDR3 DNA: TGTGCCAGCAGCCCCGGGGCTCTGAGCTCCTACGAGCAGTACTTC
J gene: TRBJ2-7; clone size: once; V gene: TRBV6-2/TRBV6-3; D gene: TRBD1; CDR3 protein: CASSSQGAYEQYF; CDR3 DNA: TGTGCCAGCAGTTCCCAGGGGGCCTACGAGCAGTACTTC
J gene: TRBJ2-3; clone size: .; V gene: TRBV7-2; D gene: .; CDR3 protein: CASSFGGSTDTQYF; CDR3 DNA: TGTGCCAGCAGCTTTGGGGGGAGCACAGATACGCAGTATTTT
J gene: TRBJ1-5; clone size: .; V gene: TRBV12-3/TRBV12-4; D gene: .; CDR3 protein: CASSFTVQPQHF; CDR3 DNA: TGTGCCAGCAGTTTTACGGTTCAGCCCCAGCATTTT
J gene: TRBJ1-5; clone size: .; V gene: TRBV19; D gene: TRBD1; CDR3 protein: CASSITGGLSNQPQHF; CDR3 DNA: TGTGCCAGTAGTATAACAGGGGGCCTTAGCAATCAGCCCCAGCATTTT
J gene: TRBJ1-1; clone size: .; V gene: TRBV29-1; D gene: .; CDR3 protein: CSARDPEAFF; CDR3 DNA: TGCAGCGCTCGGGACCCCGAAGCTTTCTTT
J gene: TRBJ1-5; clone size: .; V gene: TRBV6-5; D gene: .; CDR3 protein: CASRPRRGYLAQHF; CDR3 DNA: TGTGCCAGCAGGCCTCGACGAGGTTACCTAGCCCAGCATTTT
J gene: TRBJ1-1; clone size: .; V gene: TRBV6-2/TRBV6-3; D gene: .; CDR3 protein: CASSLGQRYQAFF; CDR3 DNA: TGTGCCAGCAGCTTAGGACAGCGATACCAAGCTTTCTTT
J gene: TRBJ2-1; clone size: few; V gene: TRBV2; D gene: .; CDR3 protein: CASSDRGYNEQFF; CDR3 DNA: TGTGCCAGCAGTGATCGGGGTTACAATGAGCAGTTCTTC